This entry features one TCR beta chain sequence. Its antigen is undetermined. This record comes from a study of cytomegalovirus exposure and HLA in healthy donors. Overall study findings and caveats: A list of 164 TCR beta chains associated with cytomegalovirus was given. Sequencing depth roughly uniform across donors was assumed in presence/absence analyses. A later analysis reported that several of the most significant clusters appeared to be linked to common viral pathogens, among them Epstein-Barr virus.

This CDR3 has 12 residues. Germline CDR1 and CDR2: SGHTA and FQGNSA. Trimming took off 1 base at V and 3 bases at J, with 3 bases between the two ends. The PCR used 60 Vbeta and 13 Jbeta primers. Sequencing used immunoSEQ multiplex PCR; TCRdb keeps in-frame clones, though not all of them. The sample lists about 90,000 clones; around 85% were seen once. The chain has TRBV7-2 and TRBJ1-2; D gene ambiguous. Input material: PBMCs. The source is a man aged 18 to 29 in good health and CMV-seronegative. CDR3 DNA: TGTGCCAGCAGCTTAGTAGACTATGGCTACACCTTC. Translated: CASSLVDYGYTF.